This T cell receptor (beta chain) was recorded in a study of lymphopenia after photon versus proton radiotherapy. Notes on this clone: Its antigen remains unidentified. This specimen includes other DNA sequences encoding the same CDR3.

Study-level results: Photon-treated patients lost naive T cells and TCR diversity; proton-treated stayed stable.

The data were produced by immunoSEQ multiplex PCR, yet TCRdb's version contains in-frame clones alone and is incomplete. The table shows tens of thousands of clones, with over 80% occurring only once. The sequence came from an older man with esophageal cancer. The sequences come from peripheral blood, collected from a patient treated with proton-based radiotherapy.

Here the CDR3 reads CASSVGQQETQYF. The CDR3 DNA reads as TGTGCCAGCAGCGTCGGACAACAAGAGACCCAGTACTTC. The chain links TRBV9 to TRBJ2-5, with D possibly matching TRBD1 (5 bases). Germline V gives CDR1 SGDLS, CDR2 YYNGEE. Trimming stripped 2 bases from V and 2 bases from J, with 7 bases between. CDR3 size: 13 residues. The entire variable domain, with the rest obtained from reference TRBV9 and TRBJ2-5, is as follows: DSGVTQTPKHLITATGQRVTLRCSPRSGDLSVYWYQQSLDQGLQFLIQYYNGEERAKGNILERFSAQQFPDLHSELNLSSLELGDSALYFCASSVGQQETQYFGPGTRLLVL.